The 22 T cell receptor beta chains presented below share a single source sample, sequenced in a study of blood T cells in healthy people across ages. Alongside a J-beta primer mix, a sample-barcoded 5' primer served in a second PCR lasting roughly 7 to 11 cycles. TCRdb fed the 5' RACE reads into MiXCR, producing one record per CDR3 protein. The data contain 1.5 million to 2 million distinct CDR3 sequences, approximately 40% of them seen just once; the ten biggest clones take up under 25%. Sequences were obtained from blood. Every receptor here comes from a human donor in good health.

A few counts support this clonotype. CDR3 coding DNA: TGTGCCAGCAGTTCAACAGGGGGCCATGAGCGAGAGACCCAGTACTTC. It translates to CASSSTGGHERETQYF. The chain couples TRBV6-2 or TRBV6-3 to TRBJ2-5; 9 bases map to TRBD1. V lost 4 bases to trimming and J lost 4 bases; unmatched junction nucleotides: 10. CDR3 length equals 16 residues. In germline, CDR1 is MNHEY, CDR2 SVGEGT.

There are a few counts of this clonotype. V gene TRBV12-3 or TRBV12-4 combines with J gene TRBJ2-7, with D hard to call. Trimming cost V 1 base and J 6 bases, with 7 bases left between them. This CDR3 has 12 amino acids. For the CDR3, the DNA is TGTGCCAGCAGTTTAGAGGTCTGCGAGCAGTACTTC. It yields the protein CASSLEVCEQYF.

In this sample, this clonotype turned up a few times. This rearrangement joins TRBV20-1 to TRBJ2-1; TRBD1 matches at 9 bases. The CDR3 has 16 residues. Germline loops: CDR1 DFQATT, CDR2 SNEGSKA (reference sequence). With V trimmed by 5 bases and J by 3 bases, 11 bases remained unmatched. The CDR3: CSAEPPGTGIYNEQFF. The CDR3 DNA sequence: TGCAGTGCTGAACCCCCCGGGACAGGGATCTACAATGAGCAGTTCTTC.

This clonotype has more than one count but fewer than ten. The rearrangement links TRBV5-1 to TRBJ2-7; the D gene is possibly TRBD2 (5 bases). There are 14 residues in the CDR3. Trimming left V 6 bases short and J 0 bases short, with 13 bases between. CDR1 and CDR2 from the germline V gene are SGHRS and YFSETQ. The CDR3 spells CASKREDTSYEQYF. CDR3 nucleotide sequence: TGCGCCAGCAAGAGGGAAGACACCTCCTACGAGCAGTACTTC.

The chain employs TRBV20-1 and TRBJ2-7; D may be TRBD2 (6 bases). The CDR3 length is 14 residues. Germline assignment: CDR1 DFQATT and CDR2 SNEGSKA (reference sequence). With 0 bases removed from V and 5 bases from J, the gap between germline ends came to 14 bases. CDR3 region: CSARDGGVENEQYF. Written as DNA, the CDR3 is TGCAGTGCTAGAGACGGAGGGGTCGAAAACGAGCAGTACTTC.

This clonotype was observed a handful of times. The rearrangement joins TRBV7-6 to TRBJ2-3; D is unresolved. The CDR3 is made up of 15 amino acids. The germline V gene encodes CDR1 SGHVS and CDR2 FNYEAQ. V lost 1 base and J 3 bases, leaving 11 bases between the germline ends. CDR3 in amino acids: CASSLGPLITDTQYF. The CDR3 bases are TGTGCCAGCAGCTTAGGACCCCTTATTACAGATACGCAGTATTTT.

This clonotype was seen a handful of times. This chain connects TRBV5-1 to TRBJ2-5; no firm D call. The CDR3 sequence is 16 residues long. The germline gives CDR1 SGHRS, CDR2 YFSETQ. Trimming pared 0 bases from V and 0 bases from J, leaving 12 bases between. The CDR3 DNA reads TGCGCCAGCAGCTTGGTCTTTGCGGAGAACCAAGAGACCCAGTACTTC. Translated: CASSLVFAENQETQYF.

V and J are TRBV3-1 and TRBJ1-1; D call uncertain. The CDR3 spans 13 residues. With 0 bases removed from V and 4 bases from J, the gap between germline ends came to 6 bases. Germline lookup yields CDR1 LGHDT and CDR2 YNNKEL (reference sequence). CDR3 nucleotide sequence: TGTGCCAGCAGCCAAGACGGCACCACTGAAGCTTTCTTT. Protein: CASSQDGTTEAFF.

CDR3 DNA: TGTGCCAGCAGCTCGACACTGATGTACCAAGAGACCCAGTACTTC. Protein sequence: CASSSTLMYQETQYF. The rearrangement uses TRBV11-2 and TRBJ2-5; D unresolved. Germline CDR1 SGHAT, CDR2 FQNNGV. With 4 bases removed from V and 0 bases from J, the gap between germline ends came to 12 bases. This CDR3 comprises 15 residues.

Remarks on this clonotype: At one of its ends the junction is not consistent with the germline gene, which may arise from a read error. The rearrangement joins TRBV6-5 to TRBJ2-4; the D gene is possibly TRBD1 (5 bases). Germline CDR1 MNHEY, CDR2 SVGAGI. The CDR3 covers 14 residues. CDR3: CACSYPGTKNIQYF. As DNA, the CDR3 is TGTGCCTGCAGTTACCCAGGGACCAAAAACATTCAGTACTTC.

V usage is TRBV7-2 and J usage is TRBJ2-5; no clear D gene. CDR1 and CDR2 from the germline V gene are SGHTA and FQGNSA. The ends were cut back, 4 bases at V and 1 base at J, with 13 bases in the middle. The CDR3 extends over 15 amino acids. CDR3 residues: CASSSGPLTQETQYF. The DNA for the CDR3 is TGTGCCAGCAGCTCAGGACCATTGACCCAAGAGACCCAGTACTTC.

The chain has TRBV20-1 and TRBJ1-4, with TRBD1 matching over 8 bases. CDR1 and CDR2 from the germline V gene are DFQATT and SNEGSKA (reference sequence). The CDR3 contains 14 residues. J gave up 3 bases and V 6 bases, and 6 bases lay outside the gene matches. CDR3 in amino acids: CSAQGAQANEKLFF. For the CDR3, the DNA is TGCAGTGCCCAGGGGGCGCAGGCTAATGAAAAACTGTTTTTT.

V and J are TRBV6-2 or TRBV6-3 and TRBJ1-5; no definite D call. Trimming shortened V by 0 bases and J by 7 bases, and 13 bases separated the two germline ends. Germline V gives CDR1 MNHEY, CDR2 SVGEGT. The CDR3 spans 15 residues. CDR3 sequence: CASSYSITIKQPQHF. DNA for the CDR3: TGTGCCAGCAGTTACTCGATCACGATTAAACAGCCCCAGCATTTT.

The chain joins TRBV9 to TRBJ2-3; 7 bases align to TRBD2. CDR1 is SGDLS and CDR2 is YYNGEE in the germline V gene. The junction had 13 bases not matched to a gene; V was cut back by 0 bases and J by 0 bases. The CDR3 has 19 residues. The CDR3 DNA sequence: TGTGCCAGCAGCGTAGGGAGCGGAAGGGCGGGGGAAAGCACAGATACGCAGTATTTT. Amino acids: CASSVGSGRAGESTDTQYF. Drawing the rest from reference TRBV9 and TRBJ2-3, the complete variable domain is DSGVTQTPKHLITATGQRVTLRCSPRSGDLSVYWYQQSLDQGLQFLIQYYNGEERAKGNILERFSAQQFPDLHSELNLSSLELGDSALYFCASSVGSGRAGESTDTQYFGPGTRLTVL.

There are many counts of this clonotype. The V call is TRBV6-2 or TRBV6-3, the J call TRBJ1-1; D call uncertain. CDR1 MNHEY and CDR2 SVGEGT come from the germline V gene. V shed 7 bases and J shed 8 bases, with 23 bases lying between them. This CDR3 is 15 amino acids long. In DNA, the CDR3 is TGTGCCAGCACCGACACGCCCTACCTTATAGGGGAAGCTTTCTTT. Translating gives CASTDTPYLIGEAFF.

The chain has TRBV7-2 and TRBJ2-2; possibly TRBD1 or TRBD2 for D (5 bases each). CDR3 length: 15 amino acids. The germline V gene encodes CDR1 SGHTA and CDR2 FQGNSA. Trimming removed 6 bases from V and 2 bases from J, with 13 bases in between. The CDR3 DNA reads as TGTGCCAGCAGGCCCGGGACGGCTAACACCGGGGAGCTGTTTTTT. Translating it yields CASRPGTANTGELFF.

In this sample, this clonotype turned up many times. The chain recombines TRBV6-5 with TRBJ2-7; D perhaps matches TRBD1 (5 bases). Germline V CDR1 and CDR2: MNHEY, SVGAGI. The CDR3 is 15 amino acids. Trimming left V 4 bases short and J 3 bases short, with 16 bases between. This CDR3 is CASSSLSGQFYEQYF. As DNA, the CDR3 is TGTGCCAGCAGTTCCCTATCCGGACAATTCTACGAGCAGTACTTC.

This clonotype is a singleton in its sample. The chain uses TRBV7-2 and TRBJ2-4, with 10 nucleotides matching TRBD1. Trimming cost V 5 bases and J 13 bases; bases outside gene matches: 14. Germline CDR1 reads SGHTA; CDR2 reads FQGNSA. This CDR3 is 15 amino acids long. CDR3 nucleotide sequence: TGTGCCAGCAGCCGCTCATCCGGGACAGGGGATAAGCAGTACTTC. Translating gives CASSRSSGTGDKQYF.

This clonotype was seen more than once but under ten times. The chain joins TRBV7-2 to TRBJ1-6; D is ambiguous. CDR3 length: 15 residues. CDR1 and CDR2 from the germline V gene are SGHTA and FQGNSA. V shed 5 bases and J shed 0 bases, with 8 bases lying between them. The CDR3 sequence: CASSEQPSYNSPLHF. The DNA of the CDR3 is TGTGCCAGCAGCGAACAGCCCTCCTATAATTCACCCCTCCACTTT.

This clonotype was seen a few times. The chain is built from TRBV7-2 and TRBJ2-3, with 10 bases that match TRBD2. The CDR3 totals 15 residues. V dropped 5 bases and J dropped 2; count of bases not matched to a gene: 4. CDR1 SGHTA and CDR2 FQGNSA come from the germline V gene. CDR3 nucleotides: TGTGCCAGCAGCCGGAGCGGGGGGGACACAGATACGCAGTATTTT. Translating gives CASSRSGGDTDTQYF.

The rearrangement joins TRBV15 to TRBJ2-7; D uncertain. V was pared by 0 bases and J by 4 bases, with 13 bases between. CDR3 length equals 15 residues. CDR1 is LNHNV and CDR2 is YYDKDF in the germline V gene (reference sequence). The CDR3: CATSRDHAVSYEQYF. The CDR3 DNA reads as TGTGCCACCAGCAGAGATCATGCGGTTTCGTACGAGCAGTACTTC.

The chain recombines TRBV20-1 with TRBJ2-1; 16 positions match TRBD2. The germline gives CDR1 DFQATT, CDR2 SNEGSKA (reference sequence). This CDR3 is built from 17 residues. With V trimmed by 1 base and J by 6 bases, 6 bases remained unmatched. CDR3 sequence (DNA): TGCAGTGCTAGAGGAAAGGGACTAGCGGGGGGGAGCAATGAGCAGTTCTTC. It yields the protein CSARGKGLAGGSNEQFF.